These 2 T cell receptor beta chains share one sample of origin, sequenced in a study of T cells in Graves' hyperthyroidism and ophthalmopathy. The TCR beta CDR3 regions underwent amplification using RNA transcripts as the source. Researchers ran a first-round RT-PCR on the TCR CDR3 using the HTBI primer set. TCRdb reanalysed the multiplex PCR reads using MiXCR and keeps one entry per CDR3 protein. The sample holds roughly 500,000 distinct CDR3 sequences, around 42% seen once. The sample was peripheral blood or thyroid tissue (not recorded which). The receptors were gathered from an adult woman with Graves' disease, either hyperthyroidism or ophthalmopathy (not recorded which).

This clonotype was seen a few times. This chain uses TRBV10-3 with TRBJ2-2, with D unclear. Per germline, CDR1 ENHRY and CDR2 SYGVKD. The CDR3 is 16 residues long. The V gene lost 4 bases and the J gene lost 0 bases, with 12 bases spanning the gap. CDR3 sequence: CAISGQVISNTGELFF. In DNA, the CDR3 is TGTGCCATCAGTGGCCAAGTCATTTCGAACACCGGGGAGCTGTTTTTT.

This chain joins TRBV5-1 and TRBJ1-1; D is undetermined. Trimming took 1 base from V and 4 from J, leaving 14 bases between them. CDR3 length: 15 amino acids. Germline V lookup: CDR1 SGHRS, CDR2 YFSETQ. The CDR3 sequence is CASSLMGGYVTEAFF. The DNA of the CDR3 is TGCGCCAGCAGCTTGATGGGCGGTTATGTCACTGAAGCTTTCTTT.